The 20 T cell receptor beta chains below come from one sample, sequenced in a study of monozygotic twins with inflammatory bowel disease. TCRdb re-called the 5' RACE reads; one entry per CDR3 protein, DNA not given. This listing includes approximately 400,000 distinct CDR3 sequences. What was sequenced was blood. The source is a human donor with ulcerative colitis or Crohn's disease, or a healthy co-twin of an affected twin (not recorded which).

The chain carries TRBV12-3 or TRBV12-4 and TRBJ2-1; the TRBD1 assignment by TCRdb is unverifiable without DNA. The CDR3 consists of 18 residues. CDR3 sequence reads: CASSRGWQKRYSYNEQFF.

The rearrangement joins TRBV14 to TRBJ2-5; TCRdb designates TRBD1, a call that cannot be tested without DNA. CDR1 is SGHDN and CDR2 is FVKESK in the germline V gene. CDR3 length: 16 residues. CDR3 sequence: CASSQLDRVYQETQYF.

This chain connects TRBV20-1 to TRBJ1-1. The CDR3 is 12 residues long. Germline V gives CDR1 DFQATT, CDR2 SNEGSKA (reference sequence). This chain's CDR3 is CSARRPSREAFF.

V is TRBV12-3 or TRBV12-4 and J is TRBJ2-2; with no DNA, the TCRdb D assignment of TRBD1 cannot be verified. The CDR3 has 17 amino acids. The chain's CDR3 is CASSLQGRTVNTGELFF.

The chain joins TRBV9 to TRBJ2-7; TCRdb's assignment of TRBD1 cannot be checked, as there is no DNA. Germline CDR1 is SGDLS and CDR2 is YYNGEE. The CDR3 loop spans 15 amino acids. The CDR3 loop is CASSSGRTGLGEQYF.

The chain has TRBV25-1 and TRBJ1-2; as DNA is missing, the TRBD1 call by TCRdb cannot be tested. The germline V gene has CDR1 MGHDK and CDR2 SYGVNS. This CDR3 is 13 amino acids long. CDR3 residues: CASSESRDGGYTF.

The chain combines TRBV30 with TRBJ2-2. The length of the CDR3 is 13 residues. Germline values: CDR1 GTSNPN, CDR2 SVGIG (reference sequence). The CDR3 reads CAWSSRVGGELFF.

The J gene is TRBJ2-7, the V gene TRBV4-3; the TRBD1 assignment by TCRdb is unverifiable without DNA. The CDR3 extends over 15 amino acids. Looked up from germline, CDR1 is LGHNA and CDR2 is YSLEER. The CDR3 sequence: CASSRTRHTNYEQYF.

The chain recombines TRBV10-3 with TRBJ1-2. This CDR3 spans 17 amino acids. Germline CDR1 is ENHRY and CDR2 is SYGVKD. CDR3 amino acids: CAISETGSASGAHGYTF.

The chain recombines TRBV7-2 with TRBJ2-1; TCRdb gives TRBD2 as the D gene, but with no DNA this cannot be confirmed. The CDR3 length is 16 residues. Germline lookup yields CDR1 SGHTA and CDR2 FQGNSA. The CDR3 protein is CASSLVPGLEGNEQFF.

The CDR3 spells CASRDRHYEQYF. The rearrangement uses TRBV6-2 or TRBV6-3 and TRBJ2-7; TCRdb's assignment of TRBD1 cannot be checked, as there is no DNA. Germline lookup yields CDR1 MNHEY and CDR2 SVGEGT. The CDR3 loop spans 12 amino acids.

The chain carries TRBV7-6 and TRBJ2-2. Per germline, CDR1 SGHVS and CDR2 FNYEAQ. This CDR3 has 14 amino acids. CDR3: CASSLAGSLGELFF.

The V call is TRBV20-1, the J call TRBJ2-5; TCRdb picks TRBD2, but there is no DNA to check that call. Germline V gene lookup returns CDR1 DFQATT and CDR2 SNEGSKA (reference sequence). The CDR3 runs 16 residues. CDR3 sequence reads: CSARGLLAGDGETQYF.

The chain joins TRBV28 to TRBJ2-5; the TCRdb D gene call, TRBD1, has no DNA to confirm it. CDR1 and CDR2 from the germline V gene are MDHEN and SYDVKM. The CDR3 sequence is 16 residues long. This CDR3 is CASSSSRESREETQYF.

CDR3 protein: CASRKGRDYEQYF. J is TRBJ2-7 and V is TRBV28; TCRdb reports TRBD2, a call that lacks DNA to check it against. Germline V CDR1 and CDR2: MDHEN, SYDVKM. This CDR3 has 13 residues.

This sequence joins TRBV7-2 and TRBJ2-3. CDR3 size: 16 residues. CDR1 SGHTA and CDR2 FQGNSA come from the germline V gene. CDR3 region: CASSLEAKWRTDTQYF.

V is TRBV4-1 and J is TRBJ2-1; there is no DNA to check the TCRdb D call of TRBD2. Germline assignment: CDR1 MGHRA and CDR2 YSYEKL. The CDR3 extends over 14 amino acids. The chain's CDR3 is CASSQEGLANEQFF.

The chain recombines TRBV7-2 with TRBJ1-1; TCRdb's D call, TRBD1, is unchecked because there is no DNA. The CDR3 has 14 amino acids. Germline loops: CDR1 SGHTA, CDR2 FQGNSA. CDR3 region: CASSQGQKNTEAFF.

The chain joins TRBV6-5 to TRBJ1-1; the D call from TCRdb, TRBD1, cannot be confirmed without DNA. Germline V gives CDR1 MNHEY, CDR2 SVGAGI. CDR3 length: 13 residues. CDR3 loop: CASREDRATEAFF.

This rearrangement joins TRBV5-5 to TRBJ1-2. CDR3 length: 15 amino acids. Germline assignment: CDR1 SGHKS and CDR2 YYEKEE (reference sequence). The CDR3 is CASSLDPRDNYGYTF.